The 19 T cell receptor beta chains given below trace back to one sample, sequenced in a study of Ad26.COV2.S vaccination and SARS-CoV-2 variants (dated by TCRdb to the early 2020s). Interpreted using the paper, the treatment or condition label stands for: 15 to 20 received Ad26.COV2.S at low or high dose, single or two shots; about 5 received placebo; per-sample allocation not given. Repertoires of vaccine and placebo recipients were sequenced from samples taken on day 63 after the first injection. The library was obtained by the immunoSEQ multiplex PCR assay. The source is immuneACCESS, and TCRdb retained only in-frame sequences with V and J called. Part of the clones is not carried over; for the studies checked, unresolved V genes explain less than half of this, and the remainder is unexplained. This sample is represented by 200,000 to 250,000 clones; approximately 88% of them were singletons. The ten largest make up approximately 11% of the sample.

The material sequenced was peripheral blood, taken in a trial of Ad26.COV2.S vaccine versus placebo. The origin of the receptors is a person aged 18-60 years who received the Ad26.COV2.S COVID-19 vaccine or a placebo.

The DNA for the CDR3 is TGTGCCAGCAGGACAGGGGGCGGAGGCTACACCTTC. It translates to CASRTGGGGYTF. J is TRBJ1-2 and V is TRBV28; 10 bases map to TRBD1. From germline, CDR1 is MDHEN and CDR2 SYDVKM. The V and J ends lost 6 bases and 8 bases, in that order; junction bases with no gene match: 3. The CDR3 consists of 12 residues.

The J gene is TRBJ2-2, the V gene TRBV19, with D hard to call. Germline V gene data show CDR1 as LNHDA and CDR2 as SQIVND (reference sequence). V was pared by 7 bases and J by 6 bases, with 9 bases between. The CDR3 extends over 12 amino acids. This CDR3 reads CASTVVPGELFF. As DNA, the CDR3 is TGTGCCAGTACAGTAGTCCCCGGGGAGCTGTTTTTT.

V is TRBV9 and J is TRBJ1-1, with 7 positions matching TRBD1. Trimming took 8 bases from V and 4 from J; bases not matched to a gene: 5. The CDR3 runs to 12 residues. The V gene's germline CDR1 is SGDLS and CDR2 YYNGEE. The CDR3 DNA follows: TGTGCCAGTGGGCAGGGGGTCACTGAAGCTTTCTTT. Protein: CASGQGVTEAFF.

The sample holds a few counts of this clone. The chain is built from TRBV3-1 (or the pseudogene TRBV3-2) and TRBJ1-5; D is ambiguous. CDR1 is LGHDT, CDR2 YNNKEL, per germline (reference sequence). V lost 4 bases to trimming and J lost 0 bases, with 7 bases between them. The CDR3 totals 14 residues. The CDR3 region has the DNA TGTGCCAGCAGCCGGGGAGATAGCAATCAGCCCCAGCATTTT. It codes for CASSRGDSNQPQHF.

The chain has TRBV7-2 and TRBJ1-2; D is uncertain. Germline CDR1 and CDR2: SGHTA and FQGNSA. V shed 5 bases and J shed 8 bases, with 12 bases lying between them. The CDR3 sequence is 12 residues long. Written as DNA, the CDR3 is TGTGCCAGCAGCCCCCCGTCAAGGGGCTACACCTTC. It translates to CASSPPSRGYTF.

The V and J genes are TRBV10-3 and TRBJ1-1; D unresolved. The CDR3 length is 14 residues. Per the germline V gene, CDR1 is ENHRY and CDR2 is SYGVKD. The V and J ends lost 8 bases and 1 base respectively, with 14 bases between them. The CDR3 region is CAIGENSANTEAFF. The CDR3 DNA follows: TGTGCCATCGGAGAAAATTCAGCGAACACTGAAGCTTTCTTT.

Regarding this clone: The sample has other DNA sequences that encode this CDR3 too. V gene TRBV6-5 combines with J gene TRBJ1-6; TRBD1 matches 7 bases. V lost 8 bases, J lost 5 bases, and 6 bases stayed unmatched. Germline V CDR1 and CDR2: MNHEY, SVGAGI. CDR3 size: 14 residues. The CDR3 DNA is TGTGCCAGCTCACCCGACAGGGATAATTCACCCCTCCACTTT. This gives the protein CASSPDRDNSPLHF.

The rearrangement links TRBV30 to TRBJ1-2; D not certain. Germline-derived CDR1 and CDR2 are GTSNPN and SVGIG (reference sequence). Trimming removed 4 bases from V and 3 bases from J, with 18 bases in between. The CDR3 totals 15 residues. Here the CDR3 reads CAWTPYLEADYGYTF. CDR3 nucleotide sequence: TGTGCCTGGACCCCCTATCTGGAAGCGGACTATGGCTACACCTTC.

This sequence joins TRBV30 and TRBJ1-4; tentative D call: TRBD1 (5 bases). From germline, CDR1 is GTSNPN and CDR2 SVGIG (reference sequence). This CDR3 has 13 residues. Trimming pared 2 bases from V and 3 bases from J, leaving 7 bases between. CDR3 region: CAWSQGSNEKLFF. Written as DNA, the CDR3 is TGTGCCTGGAGTCAGGGCTCTAATGAAAAACTGTTTTTT.

This clone was recorded once. Here the CDR3 reads CASSLGTEQFF. DNA of the CDR3: TGTGCCAGCAGCTTAGGCACTGAGCAGTTCTTC. J is TRBJ2-1 and V is TRBV11-3; D is unresolved. CDR3 length: 11 amino acids. Germline lookup yields CDR1 SGHNT and CDR2 YENEEA. Trimming took off 1 base at V and 9 bases at J, with 4 bases between the two ends.

The V and J genes are TRBV7-3 and TRBJ1-1; D gene unclear. Deletions cut 2 bases from V and 0 bases from J, with 4 bases between. The CDR3 spans 13 residues. Germline CDR1 SGHTA, CDR2 FQGTGA. DNA of the CDR3: TGTGCCAGCAGCTTACAGTTGAACACTGAAGCTTTCTTT. Its translation: CASSLQLNTEAFF.

This clone has a single count. V and J are TRBV9 and TRBJ1-2; D is uncertain. The CDR3 totals 13 residues. Germline V gene data show CDR1 as SGDLS and CDR2 as YYNGEE. Trimming left V 0 bases short and J 8 bases short, with 11 bases between. In nucleotides, the CDR3 is TGTGCCAGCAGCGTAGGCTCTATGGTGGGCTACACCTTC. Encoded protein: CASSVGSMVGYTF.

This CDR3 is CEGPSHNEQFF. The CDR3 DNA sequence: TGTGAAGGTCCTAGCCACAATGAGCAGTTCTTC. V is TRBV19 and J is TRBJ2-1; the D gene is possibly TRBD2 (5 bases). This CDR3 contains 11 residues. Germline-derived CDR1 and CDR2 are LNHDA and SQIVND (reference sequence).

This clone appeared a single time. The chain combines TRBV10-3 with TRBJ2-2, with D tentatively TRBD2 (5 bases). Trimming removed 8 bases at V and 1 base at J, with 11 bases between. Germline V gives CDR1 ENHRY, CDR2 SYGVKD. The CDR3 totals 14 residues. The CDR3 nucleotides read TGTGCCATCCAATTAGCGTGGAACACCGGGGAGCTGTTTTTT. Translation gives CAIQLAWNTGELFF.

The chain uses TRBV10-2 and TRBJ2-7; D remains ambiguous. Trimming shortened V by 10 bases and J by 2 bases, and 18 bases separated the two germline ends. The CDR3 spans 14 residues. Germline V CDR1 and CDR2: WSHSY, SAAADI. CDR3 amino acids: CATTLLREPYEQYF. Written as DNA, the CDR3 is TGCGCCACCACCTTACTACGAGAGCCCTACGAGCAGTACTTC.

The table lists this clone with a count of one. The chain has TRBV7-2 and TRBJ2-5; TRBD1 or TRBD2 may be the D gene (5 bases each). The CDR3 runs to 13 residues. Germline loops: CDR1 SGHTA, CDR2 FQGNSA. V lost 2 bases, J lost 5 bases, and 9 bases lay in between. In DNA, the CDR3 is TGTACCAGCAGCTTAATGGGGGTCGAGACCCAGTACTTC. It is translated as CTSSLMGVETQYF. The variable domain in full, with the rest retrieved from reference TRBV7-2 and TRBJ2-5, is GAGVSQSPSNKVTEKGKDVELRCDPISGHTALYWYRQSLGQGLEFLIYFQGNSAPDKSGLPSDRFSAERTGGSVSTLTIQRTQQEDSAVYLCTSSLMGVETQYFGPGTRLLVL.

The rearrangement uses TRBV6-5 and TRBJ2-3, with a weak D call TRBD2 (5 bases). Germline CDR1 is MNHEY and CDR2 is SVGAGI. V was shortened by 7 bases and J by 2 bases, with 16 bases between the two germline ends. This CDR3 region has 15 residues. The CDR3 protein is CASNPDGIVTDTQYF. DNA of the CDR3: TGTGCCAGCAATCCGGACGGGATAGTCACAGATACGCAGTATTTT.

The rearrangement links TRBV11-3 to TRBJ2-7, with 8 bases matching TRBD1. There are 17 residues in the CDR3. The junction had 10 bases not matched to a gene; V was cut back by 0 bases and J by 3 bases. Germline V gene sequence: CDR1 SGHNT, CDR2 YENEEA. DNA for the CDR3: TGTGCCAGCAGCTTAGATCGAACCGGACAGGGACGCTACGAGCAGTACTTC. It encodes CASSLDRTGQGRYEQYF. The entire variable domain, with the rest obtained from reference TRBV11-3 and TRBJ2-7, is as follows: EAGVVQSPRYKIIEKKQPVAFWCNPISGHNTLYWYLQNLGQGPELLIRYENEEAVDDSQLPKDRFSAERLKGVDSTLKIQPAELGDSAVYLCASSLDRTGQGRYEQYFGPGTRLTVT.

This chain connects TRBV5-1 to TRBJ2-6; no reliable D call. Germline V gene sequence: CDR1 SGHRS, CDR2 YFSETQ. Between the trimmed V and J ends, which lost 5 bases and 4 bases, there was a span of 13 bases. CDR3 size: 15 residues. The CDR3 reads CASSPEVGGANVLTF. The CDR3 coding sequence is TGCGCCAGCAGTCCTGAGGTGGGAGGGGCCAACGTCCTGACTTTC.